A single sample gave rise to the 3 T cell receptor beta chains below, sequenced in a study of shared clonotypes between healthy human individuals. Assay: immunoSEQ multiplex PCR; the TCRdb copy retains only in-frame clones and omits some. The repertoire holds about 1 million clones, about 74% seen once, with 1.5% in the top ten. The sample comprised memory CD4+ T cells sorted from blood. The subset: CD45RA-negative fraction. The receptors here all came from a young man in good health.

The rearrangement uses TRBV27 and TRBJ2-3, with D perhaps TRBD1 or TRBD2 (5 bases each). The CDR3 has 16 amino acids. The germline gives CDR1 MNHEY, CDR2 SMNVEV (reference sequence). V was clipped by 4 bases and J by 4 bases, with 18 bases between them. CDR3 residues: CASSSRFHRGADTQYF. CDR3 bases: TGTGCCAGCAGTTCACGCTTCCACCGAGGGGCAGATACGCAGTATTTT.

This chain joins TRBV9 and TRBJ2-5; D gene uncertain. Trimming took off 0 bases at V and 5 bases at J, with 11 bases between the two ends. CDR1 SGDLS and CDR2 YYNGEE come from the germline V gene. The CDR3 consists of 14 residues. CDR3 sequence: CASSVEPRSETQYF. The CDR3 DNA is TGTGCCAGCAGCGTAGAGCCTAGATCGGAGACCCAGTACTTC.

The chain recombines TRBV6-5 with TRBJ1-3; D gene uncertain. Trimming removed 6 bases at V and 10 bases at J, with 13 bases between. The CDR3 has 12 amino acids. CDR1 is MNHEY, CDR2 SVGAGI, per germline. CDR3 coding DNA: TGTGCCAGCAGGGACGGTGTGCGTACCATATATTTT. Its translation is CASRDGVRTIYF.